The 15 T cell receptor beta chains presented below share a single source sample, sequenced in a study of blood T cell repertoires in COVID-19. Profiling relied on immunoSEQ multiplex PCR, and the TCRdb table lists in-frame clones only, not all of them. Of a few hundred thousand clones listed, 80% to 90% are singletons. The sequenced material came from peripheral blood. Source of these receptors: a man aged 45 to 65 with acute or convalescent COVID-19.

The genes are TRBV3-1 (or the pseudogene TRBV3-2) and TRBJ2-1; 10 positions agree with TRBD2. The CDR3 sequence is 15 residues long. Germline lookup yields CDR1 LGHDT and CDR2 YNNKEL (reference sequence). Germline trimming cut 1 base from V and 5 bases from J; bases unmatched to any gene: 2. The CDR3 loop reads CASSQVSGGHNEQFF. The CDR3 DNA reads as TGTGCCAGCAGCCAAGTTAGCGGGGGGCACAATGAGCAGTTCTTC.

The chain recombines TRBV2 with TRBJ1-3; D perhaps matches TRBD1 (6 bases). Germline CDR1 is SNHLY and CDR2 is FYNNEI. Between the trimmed V and J ends, which lost 4 bases and 0 bases, there was a span of 7 bases. The CDR3 extends over 14 amino acids. The CDR3 DNA reads as TGTGCCAGCAGTGTAGGGGGCTCTGGAAACACCATATATTTT. Protein product: CASSVGGSGNTIYF.

The chain employs TRBV6-6 and TRBJ1-5, with 9 bases aligning to TRBD1. Germline trimming cut 6 bases from V and 1 base from J; bases unmatched to any gene: 7. CDR1 and CDR2 (germline): MNHNY, SVGAGI (reference sequence). This CDR3 comprises 16 residues. CDR3 protein: CASRSTGTGSNQPQHF. As DNA, the CDR3 is TGTGCCAGCAGGAGCACCGGGACAGGGAGCAATCAGCCCCAGCATTTT.

The chain uses TRBV7-9 and TRBJ2-5; perhaps TRBD1 as D (5 bases). CDR1 is SEHNR, CDR2 FQNEAQ, per germline (reference sequence). V dropped 3 bases and J dropped 2 bases, with 7 bases sitting between them. This CDR3 is 13 amino acids long. CDR3 region: CASSLRQQETQYF. The CDR3 coding sequence is TGTGCCAGCAGCTTGAGACAGCAAGAGACCCAGTACTTC.

The chain employs TRBV9 and TRBJ1-2, with a tentative D call TRBD1 (5 bases). In germline, CDR1 is SGDLS, CDR2 YYNGEE. The CDR3 spans 15 residues. V lost 1 base and J 3 bases, leaving 13 bases between the germline ends. CDR3 nucleotides: TGTGCCAGCAGCGTAACGACACAGGCTCACTATGGCTACACCTTC. It specifies CASSVTTQAHYGYTF.

The gene calls are TRBV2 and TRBJ2-3, with 10 bases lining up with TRBD2. There are 15 residues in the CDR3. J gave up 4 bases and V 3 bases, and 4 bases lay outside the gene matches. CDR1 SNHLY and CDR2 FYNNEI come from the germline V gene. This chain's CDR3 is CASSESGGASDTQYF. CDR3 DNA: TGTGCCAGCAGTGAGAGCGGGGGGGCCTCAGATACGCAGTATTTT.

V usage is TRBV5-4 and J usage is TRBJ2-7; D not certain. Trimming removed 3 bases from V and 4 bases from J, with 17 bases in between. The germline V gene encodes CDR1 SGHNT and CDR2 YYREEE (reference sequence). The CDR3 sequence is 15 residues long. CDR3 amino acids: CASSSDAVPRYEQYF. As DNA, the CDR3 is TGTGCCAGCAGCTCTGACGCGGTTCCACGGTACGAGCAGTACTTC.

The V and J genes are TRBV10-1 and TRBJ2-1; D is perhaps TRBD1 (6 bases). The germline V gene encodes CDR1 WNHNN and CDR2 SYGVQD (reference sequence). The CDR3 length is 16 residues. Deletions cut 0 bases from V and 2 bases from J, with 11 bases between. This CDR3 reads CASSESGGLPYNEQFF. CDR3 nucleotide sequence: TGCGCCAGCAGTGAGTCTGGGGGCTTGCCCTACAATGAGCAGTTCTTC.

The chain employs TRBV6-5 and TRBJ2-7, with D possibly matching TRBD1 (6 bases). This CDR3 comprises 13 residues. Germline CDR1 is MNHEY and CDR2 is SVGAGI. V was clipped by 1 base and J by 3 bases, with 7 bases between them. This CDR3 is CASSYFRGYEQYF. The CDR3 DNA sequence: TGTGCCAGCAGTTACTTCAGGGGCTACGAGCAGTACTTC.

The chain recombines TRBV19 with TRBJ1-1; 8 nucleotides line up with TRBD1. Germline V gene sequence: CDR1 LNHDA, CDR2 SQIVND (reference sequence). V dropped 3 bases and J dropped 1; count of bases not matched to a gene: 4. This CDR3 spans 15 amino acids. The CDR3 DNA is TGTGCCAGTAGTATCGGAGACAGGGGGAACACTGAAGCTTTCTTT. Encoded protein: CASSIGDRGNTEAFF.

The sample holds one count of this clone. This chain uses TRBV2 with TRBJ1-1; 8 bases align to TRBD1. Per germline, CDR1 SNHLY and CDR2 FYNNEI. CDR3 length equals 16 residues. Unmatched junction bases numbered 13, after V lost 6 bases and J lost 4 bases. CDR3 bases: TGTGCCAGCAGGGACAGGGTTCTAAGCAGGAGCACTGAAGCTTTCTTT. This gives the protein CASRDRVLSRSTEAFF.

This clone occurred once. J is TRBJ2-5 and V is TRBV6-5; 7 nucleotides match TRBD1. V lost 0 bases, J lost 3 bases, and 4 bases stayed unmatched. This CDR3 has 15 amino acids. The germline V gene encodes CDR1 MNHEY and CDR2 SVGAGI. The CDR3 region is CASSYSGTVKETQYF. As DNA, the CDR3 is TGTGCCAGCAGTTACTCGGGGACAGTCAAAGAGACCCAGTACTTC.

The chain carries TRBV7-2 and TRBJ2-3; TRBD2 matches 9 bases. In germline, CDR1 is SGHTA, CDR2 FQGNSA. J was trimmed by 3 bases and V by 4 bases; bases with no gene match: 14. The CDR3 covers 18 residues. CDR3 residues: CASSSRGSRGGRTDTQYF. The CDR3 DNA is TGTGCCAGCAGCTCTAGAGGGTCGCGGGGGGGCCGTACAGATACGCAGTATTTT.

This clone is a singleton in its sample. The rearrangement joins TRBV10-3 to TRBJ1-5; TRBD1 matches at 9 bases. Trimming took 5 bases from V and 5 from J; bases not matched to a gene: 7. The length of the CDR3 is 15 residues. Per germline, CDR1 ENHRY and CDR2 SYGVKD. The CDR3 DNA follows: TGTGCCATCAGTACCGGGACAGGGTTCGATCAGCCCCAGCATTTT. It yields the protein CAISTGTGFDQPQHF.

This clone was counted only a few times. This chain uses TRBV7-9 with TRBJ1-2; possible D gene TRBD1, 6 bases. The germline V gene has CDR1 SEHNR and CDR2 FQNEAQ (reference sequence). Trimming took 5 bases from V and 1 from J, leaving 17 bases between them. The CDR3 totals 16 residues. CDR3 DNA sequence: TGTGCCAGCAGCCCCAGTTACAGGGCGCTTAACTATGGCTACACCTTC. Amino acids: CASSPSYRALNYGYTF. The full variable domain, in which reference TRBV7-9 and TRBJ1-2 provide the parts outside the CDR3, is DTGVSQNPRHKITKRGQNVTFRCDPISEHNRLYWYRQTLGQGPEFLTYFQNEAQLEKSRLLSDRFSAERPKGSFSTLEIQRTEQGDSAMYLCASSPSYRALNYGYTFGSGTRLTVV.